This T cell receptor beta chain was profiled in a study of technical replicates of blood from a handful of donors. Clones were read by immunoSEQ multiplex PCR, and TCRdb kept only the in-frame ones, dropping some. The sample shows tens of thousands of clones, about 96% of them seen only once. This receptor was identified in a human donor in good health. Sequenced input: T cells isolated from PBMCs.

The CDR3 DNA reads as TGTGCCAGCAGTCCCCCTGCGGCGGCTGAAAAACTGTTTTTT. This encodes CASSPPAAAEKLFF. The chain is built from TRBV7-9 and TRBJ1-4, with D hard to call. Germline CDR1 is SEHNR and CDR2 is FQNEAQ (reference sequence). The length of the CDR3 is 14 residues. Trimming shortened V by 6 bases and J by 7 bases, and 15 bases separated the two germline ends.